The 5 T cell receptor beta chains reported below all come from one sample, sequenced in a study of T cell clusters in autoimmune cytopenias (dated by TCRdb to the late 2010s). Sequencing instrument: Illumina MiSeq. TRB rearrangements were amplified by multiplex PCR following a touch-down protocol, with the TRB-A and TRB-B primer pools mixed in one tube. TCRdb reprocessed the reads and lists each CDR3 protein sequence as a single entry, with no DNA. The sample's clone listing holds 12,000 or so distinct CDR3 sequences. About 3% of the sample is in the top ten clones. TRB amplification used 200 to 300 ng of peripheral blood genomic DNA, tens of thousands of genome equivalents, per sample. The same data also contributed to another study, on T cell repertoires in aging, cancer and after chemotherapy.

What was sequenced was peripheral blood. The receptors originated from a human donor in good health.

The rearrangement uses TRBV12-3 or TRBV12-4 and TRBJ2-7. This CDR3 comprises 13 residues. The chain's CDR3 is CASSLALTVEQYF.

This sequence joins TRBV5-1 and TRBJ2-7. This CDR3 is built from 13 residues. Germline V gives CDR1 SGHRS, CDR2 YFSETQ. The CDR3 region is CASSLTLSYEQYF. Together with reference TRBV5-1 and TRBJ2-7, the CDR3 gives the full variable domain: KAGVTQTPRYLIKTRGQQVTLSCSPISGHRSVSWYQQTPGQGLQFLFEYFSETQRNKGNFPGRFSGRQFSNSRSEMNVSTLELGDSALYLCASSLTLSYEQYFGPGTRLTVT.

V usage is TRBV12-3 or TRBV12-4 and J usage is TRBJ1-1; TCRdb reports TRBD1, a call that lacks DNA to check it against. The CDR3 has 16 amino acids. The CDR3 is CASSPGQLGYNTEAFF.

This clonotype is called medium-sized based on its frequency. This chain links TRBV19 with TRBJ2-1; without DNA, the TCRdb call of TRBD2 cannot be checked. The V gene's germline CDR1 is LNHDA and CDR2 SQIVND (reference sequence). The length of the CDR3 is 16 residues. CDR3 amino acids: CASSPLRTSGANEQFF.

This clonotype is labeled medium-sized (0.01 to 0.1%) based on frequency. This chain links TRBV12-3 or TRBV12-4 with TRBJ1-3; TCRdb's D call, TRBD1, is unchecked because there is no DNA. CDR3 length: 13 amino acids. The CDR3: CATSRGSGNTIYF.